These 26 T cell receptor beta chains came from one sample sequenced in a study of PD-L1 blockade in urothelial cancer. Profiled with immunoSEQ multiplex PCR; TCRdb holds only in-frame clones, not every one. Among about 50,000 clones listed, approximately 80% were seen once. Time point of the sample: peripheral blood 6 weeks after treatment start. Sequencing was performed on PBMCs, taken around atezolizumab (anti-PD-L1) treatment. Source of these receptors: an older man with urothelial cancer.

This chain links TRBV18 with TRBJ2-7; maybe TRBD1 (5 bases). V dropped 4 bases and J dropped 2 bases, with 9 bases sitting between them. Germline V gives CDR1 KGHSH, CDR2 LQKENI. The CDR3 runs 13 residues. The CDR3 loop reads CASSQTVTYEQYF. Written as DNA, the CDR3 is TGTGCCAGCTCACAGACAGTTACCTACGAGCAGTACTTC.

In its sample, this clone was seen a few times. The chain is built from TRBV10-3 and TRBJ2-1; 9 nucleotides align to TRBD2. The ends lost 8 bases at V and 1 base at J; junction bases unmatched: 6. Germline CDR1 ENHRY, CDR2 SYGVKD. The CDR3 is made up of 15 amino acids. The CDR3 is CAIGQAGGSYNEQFF. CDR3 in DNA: TGTGCCATCGGCCAAGCGGGAGGATCCTACAATGAGCAGTTCTTC.

Here the CDR3 reads CASSFDRGTEAFF. In DNA, the CDR3 is TGTGCCAGCAGTTTCGACAGGGGCACTGAAGCTTTCTTT. The chain is built from TRBV6-5 and TRBJ1-1; 8 bases are shared with TRBD1. Germline-derived CDR1 and CDR2 are MNHEY and SVGAGI. Germline trimming cut 4 bases from V and 4 bases from J; bases unmatched to any gene: 2. The CDR3 covers 13 residues.

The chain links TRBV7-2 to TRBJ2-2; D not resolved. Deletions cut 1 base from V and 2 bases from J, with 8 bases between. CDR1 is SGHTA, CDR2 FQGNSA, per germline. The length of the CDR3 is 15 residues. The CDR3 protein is CASSLVAANTGELFF. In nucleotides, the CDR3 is TGTGCCAGCAGCTTAGTTGCGGCCAACACCGGGGAGCTGTTTTTT.

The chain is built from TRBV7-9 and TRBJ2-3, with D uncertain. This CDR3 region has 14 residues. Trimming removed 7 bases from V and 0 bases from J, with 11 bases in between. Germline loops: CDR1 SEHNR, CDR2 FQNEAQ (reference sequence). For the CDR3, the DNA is TGTGCCAGCACCCTCGAGAGTAGCACAGATACGCAGTATTTT. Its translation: CASTLESSTDTQYF.

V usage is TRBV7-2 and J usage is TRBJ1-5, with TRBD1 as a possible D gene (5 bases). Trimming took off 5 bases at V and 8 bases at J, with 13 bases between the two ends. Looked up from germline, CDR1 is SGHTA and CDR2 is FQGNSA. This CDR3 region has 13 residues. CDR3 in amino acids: CASSRDFGEPQHF. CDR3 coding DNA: TGTGCCAGCAGCAGGGACTTCGGGGAGCCCCAGCATTTT.

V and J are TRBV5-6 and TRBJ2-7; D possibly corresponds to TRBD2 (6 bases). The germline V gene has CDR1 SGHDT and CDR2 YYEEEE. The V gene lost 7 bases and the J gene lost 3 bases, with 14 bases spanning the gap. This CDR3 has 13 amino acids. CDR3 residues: CASRSLAYYEQYF. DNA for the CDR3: TGTGCCAGCCGCTCTCTAGCGTACTACGAGCAGTACTTC.

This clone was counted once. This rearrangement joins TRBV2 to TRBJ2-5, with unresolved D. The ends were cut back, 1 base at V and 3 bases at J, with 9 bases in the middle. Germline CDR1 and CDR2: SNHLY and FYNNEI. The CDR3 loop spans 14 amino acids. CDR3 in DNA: TGTGCCAGCAGTGAAGTACAGCAAAAAGAGACCCAGTACTTC. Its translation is CASSEVQQKETQYF.

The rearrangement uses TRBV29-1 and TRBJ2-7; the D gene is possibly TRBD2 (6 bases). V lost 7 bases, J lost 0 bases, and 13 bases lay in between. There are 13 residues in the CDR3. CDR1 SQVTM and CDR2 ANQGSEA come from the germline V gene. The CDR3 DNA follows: TGCAGCGGCCGGGACTCGTTCTCCTACGAGCAGTACTTC. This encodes CSGRDSFSYEQYF.

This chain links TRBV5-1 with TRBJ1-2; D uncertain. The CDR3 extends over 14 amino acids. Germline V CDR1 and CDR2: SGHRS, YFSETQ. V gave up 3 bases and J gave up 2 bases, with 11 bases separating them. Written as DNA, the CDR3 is TGCGCCAGCAGCTCGACGGAGCAGAACTATGGCTACACCTTC. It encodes CASSSTEQNYGYTF.

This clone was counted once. CDR3 coding DNA: TGTGCCAGCAGCCGGACTAAGAACTCCTACGAGCAGTACTTC. This encodes CASSRTKNSYEQYF. This chain links TRBV7-6 with TRBJ2-7; D perhaps matches TRBD2 (6 bases). This CDR3 spans 14 amino acids. CDR1 is SGHVS, CDR2 FNYEAQ, per germline. Trimming took 5 bases from V and 0 from J, leaving 11 bases between them.

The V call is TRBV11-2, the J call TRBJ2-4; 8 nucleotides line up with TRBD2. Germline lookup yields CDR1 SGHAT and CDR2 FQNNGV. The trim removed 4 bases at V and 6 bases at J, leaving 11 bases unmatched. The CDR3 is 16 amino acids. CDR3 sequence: CASSSTVLAGSNIQYF. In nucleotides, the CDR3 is TGTGCCAGCAGCTCCACCGTCCTAGCGGGTTCAAACATTCAGTACTTC.

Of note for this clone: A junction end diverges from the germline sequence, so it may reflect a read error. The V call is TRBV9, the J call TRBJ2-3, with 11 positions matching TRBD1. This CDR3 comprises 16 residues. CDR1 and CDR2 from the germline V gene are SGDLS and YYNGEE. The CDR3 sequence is CASSPKVLGTGGTTVF. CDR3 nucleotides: TGTGCCAGCAGCCCCAAGGTCCTCGGGACAGGGGGTACCACGGTTTTT. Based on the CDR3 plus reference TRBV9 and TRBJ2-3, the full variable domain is DSGVTQTPKHLITATGQRVTLRCSPRSGDLSVYWYQQSLDQGLQFLIQYYNGEERAKGNILERFSAQQFPDLHSELNLSSLELGDSALYFCASSPKVLGTGGTTVFGPGTRLTVL.

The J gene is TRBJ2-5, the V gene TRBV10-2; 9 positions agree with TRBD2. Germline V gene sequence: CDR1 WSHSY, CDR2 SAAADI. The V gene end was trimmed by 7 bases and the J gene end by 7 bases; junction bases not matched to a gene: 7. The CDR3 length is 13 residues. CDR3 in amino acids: CASKAGGPGTQYF. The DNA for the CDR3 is TGCGCCAGCAAGGCGGGAGGGCCGGGGACCCAGTACTTC.

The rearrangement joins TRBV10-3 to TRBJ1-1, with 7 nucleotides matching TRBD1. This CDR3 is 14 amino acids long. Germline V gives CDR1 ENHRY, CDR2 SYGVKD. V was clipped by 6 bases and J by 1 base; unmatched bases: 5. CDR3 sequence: CAISRQGPNTEAFF. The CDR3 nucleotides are TGTGCCATCAGCAGACAGGGCCCGAACACTGAAGCTTTCTTT.

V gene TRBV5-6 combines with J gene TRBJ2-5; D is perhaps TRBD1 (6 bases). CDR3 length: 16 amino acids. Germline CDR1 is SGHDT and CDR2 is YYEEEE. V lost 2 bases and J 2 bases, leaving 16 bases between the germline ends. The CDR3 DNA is TGTGCCAGCAGCTTAGCACACAGGGTACAGCAAGAGACCCAGTACTTC. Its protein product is CASSLAHRVQQETQYF.

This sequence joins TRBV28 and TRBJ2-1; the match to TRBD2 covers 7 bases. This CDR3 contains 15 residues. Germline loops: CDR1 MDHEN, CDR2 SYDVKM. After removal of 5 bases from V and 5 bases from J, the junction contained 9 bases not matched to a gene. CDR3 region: CASSPTSPSHNEQFF. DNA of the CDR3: TGTGCCAGCAGTCCGACTAGCCCCTCTCACAATGAGCAGTTCTTC.

CDR3: CASSLANFYNEQFF. CDR3 sequence (DNA): TGCGCCAGCAGCTTGGCTAACTTTTACAATGAGCAGTTCTTC. V gene TRBV5-1 combines with J gene TRBJ2-1, with no clear D. The V gene lost 0 bases and the J gene lost 4 bases, with 8 bases spanning the gap. Germline V CDR1 and CDR2: SGHRS, YFSETQ. This CDR3 is built from 14 residues. The full variable domain, with the rest looked up from reference TRBV5-1 and TRBJ2-1, is KAGVTQTPRYLIKTRGQQVTLSCSPISGHRSVSWYQQTPGQGLQFLFEYFSETQRNKGNFPGRFSGRQFSNSRSEMNVSTLELGDSALYLCASSLANFYNEQFFGPGTRLTVL.

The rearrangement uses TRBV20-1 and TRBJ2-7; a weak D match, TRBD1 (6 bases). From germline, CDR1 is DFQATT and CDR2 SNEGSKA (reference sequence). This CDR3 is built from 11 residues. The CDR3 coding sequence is TGCAGCATGGACAGTTCCTACGAGCAGTACTTC. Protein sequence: CSMDSSYEQYF.

The CDR3 protein is CASSLSGGASTYEQYF. CDR3 DNA sequence: TGTGCCAGCAGTTTATCGGGAGGGGCCTCTACCTACGAGCAGTACTTC. The chain uses TRBV27 and TRBJ2-7; 7 bases are a match to TRBD2. Germline V gene sequence: CDR1 MNHEY, CDR2 SMNVEV (reference sequence). The V and J ends lost 0 bases and 2 bases, in that order; junction bases with no gene match: 7. The CDR3 is 16 residues long.

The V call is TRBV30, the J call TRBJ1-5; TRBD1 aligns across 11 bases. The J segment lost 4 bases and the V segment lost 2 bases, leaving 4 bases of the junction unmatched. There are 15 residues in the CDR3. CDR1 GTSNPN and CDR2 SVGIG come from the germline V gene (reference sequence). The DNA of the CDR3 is TGTGCCTGGAGTCCCCGGGACAGGGGGAATCAGCCCCAGCATTTT. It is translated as CAWSPRDRGNQPQHF.

The CDR3 sequence is CASSPRAGGFSDTEAFF. The CDR3 DNA reads as TGCGCCAGCAGCCCGCGGGCAGGGGGATTTAGTGACACTGAAGCTTTCTTT. The V gene is TRBV5-1, the J gene TRBJ1-1, with TRBD1 identical over 7 bases. The germline gives CDR1 SGHRS, CDR2 YFSETQ. The CDR3 covers 17 residues. Losses at the gene ends were 4 bases for V and 3 bases for J; bases not matched to a gene: 15.

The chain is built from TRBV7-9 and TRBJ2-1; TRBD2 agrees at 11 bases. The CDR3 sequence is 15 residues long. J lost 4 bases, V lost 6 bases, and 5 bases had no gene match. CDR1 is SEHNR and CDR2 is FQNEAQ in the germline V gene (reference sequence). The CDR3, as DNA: TGTGCCAGCAGGATTCTAGCGGGAGGATACAATGAGCAGTTCTTC. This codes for CASRILAGGYNEQFF.

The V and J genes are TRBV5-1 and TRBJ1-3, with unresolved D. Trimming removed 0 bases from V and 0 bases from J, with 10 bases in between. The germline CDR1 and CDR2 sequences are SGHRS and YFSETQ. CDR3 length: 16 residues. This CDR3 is CASSLGTTRSGNTIYF. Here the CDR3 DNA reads TGCGCCAGCAGCTTGGGAACAACCCGCTCTGGAAACACCATATATTTT.

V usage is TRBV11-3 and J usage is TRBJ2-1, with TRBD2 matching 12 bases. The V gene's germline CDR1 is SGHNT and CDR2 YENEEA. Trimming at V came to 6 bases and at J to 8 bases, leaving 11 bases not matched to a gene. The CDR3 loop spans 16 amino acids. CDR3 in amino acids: CASSRSPGLAGHEQFF. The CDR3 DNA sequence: TGTGCCAGCAGTCGTTCTCCGGGACTAGCGGGCCATGAGCAGTTCTTC.

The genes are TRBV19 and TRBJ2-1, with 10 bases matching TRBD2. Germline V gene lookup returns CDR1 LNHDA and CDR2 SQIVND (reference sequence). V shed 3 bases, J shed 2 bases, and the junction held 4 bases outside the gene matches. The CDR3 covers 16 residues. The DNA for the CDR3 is TGTGCCAGTAGTATCCTAGGACTAGCGGCCTACAATGAGCAGTTCTTC. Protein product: CASSILGLAAYNEQFF.